Listed here are 9 T cell receptor beta chains from one sample, sequenced in a study of T cell responses to AZD1222 COVID-19 vaccine. Sequenced by immunoSEQ multiplex PCR; TCRdb stores in-frame clones only, minus some. This sample has roughly 150,000 clones, with roughly 90% found just once. The specimen was peripheral blood, collected 28 days after the second AZD1222 dose. Receptors originate from an adult who received the AZD1222 COVID-19 vaccine.

The CDR3 reads CASSPLTTTGNGYTF. CDR3 bases: TGTGCCAGCTCACCATTAACAACAACAGGAAACGGCTACACCTTC. V and J are TRBV18 and TRBJ1-2; the D gene is possibly TRBD1 (5 bases). Germline CDR1 reads KGHSH; CDR2 reads LQKENI. V dropped 2 bases and J dropped 8 bases, with 18 bases sitting between them. This CDR3 has 15 amino acids.

V gene TRBV12-5 combines with J gene TRBJ2-1; 7 nucleotides line up with TRBD2. V was clipped by 0 bases and J by 12 bases; unmatched bases: 14. CDR1 is LGHNT and CDR2 is FRNRAP in the germline V gene. This CDR3 is built from 16 residues. The DNA of the CDR3 is TGTGCTAGTGGTTTGGTACTGGGGGGGGGAGCGGAGCGGCAGTTCTTC. It specifies CASGLVLGGGAERQFF.

In DNA form, the CDR3 reads TGTGCCAGTAGGCCCCATTACCGGGACAGCAGCAATCAGCCCCAGCATTTT. This encodes CASRPHYRDSSNQPQHF. The chain links TRBV19 to TRBJ1-5; 7 positions agree with TRBD1. Losses at the gene ends were 6 bases for V and 1 base for J; bases not matched to a gene: 12. Germline V lookup: CDR1 LNHDA, CDR2 SQIVND (reference sequence). The CDR3 runs 17 residues.

The chain joins TRBV18 to TRBJ1-5, with D hard to call. The length of the CDR3 is 17 residues. Per the germline V gene, CDR1 is KGHSH and CDR2 is LQKENI. The V gene lost 3 bases and the J gene lost 0 bases, with 15 bases spanning the gap. In DNA, the CDR3 is TGTGCCAGCTCACCGGACCCTACATGGTATAGCAATCAGCCCCAGCATTTT. It is translated as CASSPDPTWYSNQPQHF.

The J gene is TRBJ2-3, the V gene TRBV10-3; 10 bases map to TRBD1. V lost 4 bases, J lost 4 bases, and 8 bases stayed unmatched. Germline V gives CDR1 ENHRY, CDR2 SYGVKD. This CDR3 contains 16 residues. The DNA of the CDR3 is TGTGCCATCAGTGGCCCGGGACAGGGGTTGGCAGATACGCAGTATTTT. It encodes CAISGPGQGLADTQYF.

This chain uses TRBV7-2 with TRBJ2-3; tentatively, D is TRBD2 (6 bases). The CDR3 has 18 amino acids. CDR1 is SGHTA, CDR2 FQGNSA, per germline. V was shortened by 4 bases and J by 9 bases, with 29 bases between the two germline ends. The CDR3 sequence: CASSYSASGGASPGTQYF. The CDR3 DNA sequence: TGTGCCAGCAGCTACTCAGCCTCTGGCGGGGCTTCCCCGGGGACGCAGTATTTT.

This clone appeared a single time. V and J are TRBV7-2 and TRBJ1-2, with D possibly matching TRBD1 (6 bases). From germline, CDR1 is SGHTA and CDR2 FQGNSA. The CDR3 extends over 19 amino acids. Trimming cost V 5 bases and J 2 bases, with 27 bases left between them. CDR3 in amino acids: CASSLTNGGRGMPNYGYTF. The DNA of the CDR3 is TGTGCCAGCAGCCTCACCAACGGTGGCAGGGGTATGCCGAACTATGGCTACACCTTC.

V usage is TRBV24-1 and J usage is TRBJ1-5, with 7 bases fitting TRBD1. The CDR3 runs 16 residues. Germline V CDR1 and CDR2: KGHDR, SFDVKD. Trimming removed 4 bases from V and 4 bases from J; junction bases left unmatched: 9. The CDR3 is CATSDRDRRGNQPQHF. CDR3 coding DNA: TGTGCCACCAGTGACCGGGACAGAAGGGGTAATCAGCCCCAGCATTTT.

CDR3 sequence (DNA): TGTGCCAGCAGCTTGGGGGGTTTGTCACCCCTCCACTTT. Protein sequence: CASSLGGLSPLHF. This chain connects TRBV7-8 to TRBJ1-6; tentatively, D is TRBD1 (5 bases). The CDR3 has 13 residues. Trimming removed 3 bases from V and 10 bases from J, with 10 bases in between. Germline-derived CDR1 and CDR2 are SGHVS and FQNEAQ.